Listed below are T cell receptor beta chains from one sample, sequenced in a study of T cells in Graves' hyperthyroidism and ophthalmopathy. One entry per CDR3 protein, called by TCRdb with MiXCR from the multiplex PCR reads. The table has more than 300,000 distinct CDR3 sequences, roughly 13% seen once. The sequencing sample was made of blood. The receptors were sampled from a woman aged 30 to 39 with Graves' hyperthyroidism. Each CDR3 is given with its conserved first and last residue. D genes are given only for firm matches. Clone size is given for some rows only: seen once, a few or many times, or a class if the clone is expanded.

>few|-|TRBV27|TRBJ2-1
CASSEQRNNYNEQFF
TGTGCCAGCAGTGAACAGCGGAACAACTACAATGAGCAGTTCTTC
>few|-|TRBV3-1|TRBJ2-7
CASAPGPKVEQYF
TGTGCCAGCGCCCCGGGTCCCAAGGTCGAGCAGTACTTC
>many|-|TRBV28|TRBJ2-7
CASERGATYEQYF
TGTGCCAGCGAGAGGGGAGCGACCTACGAGCAGTACTTC
>-|TRBD1|TRBV28|TRBJ2-2
CAHRGLWANTGELFF
TGTGCCCACAGGGGGCTTTGGGCGAACACCGGGGAGCTGTTTTTT
>many|TRBD2|TRBV28|TRBJ2-3
CASSLSLAGVTDTQYF
TGTGCCAGCAGTTTAAGTCTAGCGGGAGTCACAGATACGCAGTATTTT
>many|TRBD1|TRBV6-2/TRBV6-3|TRBJ1-5
CASSRPPGTVPAQPQHF
TGTGCCAGCAGTCGTCCTCCCGGGACAGTACCCGCACAGCCCCAGCATTTT
>many|-|TRBV29-1|TRBJ1-2
CSVEGSNRGYTF
TGCAGCGTTGAGGGGTCGAATAGGGGCTACACCTTC
>many|-|TRBV27|TRBJ1-1
CASNLVTGLNTEAFF
TGTGCCAGCAATTTAGTAACAGGGTTGAACACTGAAGCTTTCTTT
>many|-|TRBV6-1|TRBJ1-5
CASDQGWGPQHF
TGTGCCAGCGATCAGGGCTGGGGGCCCCAGCATTTT
>-|-|TRBV28|TRBJ2-1
CASSLFAGRASSYNEQFF
TGTGCCAGCAGTTTATTCGCGGGTAGGGCTAGCTCCTACAATGAGCAGTTCTTC
>many|TRBD2|TRBV7-9|TRBJ2-1
CASSLSSGGGLNEQFF
TGTGCCAGCAGCCTATCTTCAGGCGGGGGACTCAATGAGCAGTTCTTC
>-|-|TRBV28|TRBJ2-7
CASSGGADLREQYF
TGTGCCAGCTCTGGGGGGGCGGATTTGAGAGAGCAGTACTTC
>-|-|TRBV9|TRBJ2-2
CASSPLADSGLGGELFF
TGTGCCAGCAGCCCCCTGGCGGACAGTGGGCTCGGCGGGGAGCTGTTTTTT
>many|-|TRBV12-3/TRBV12-4|TRBJ1-5
CASSLGGTGNQPQHF
TGTGCCAGCAGTTTAGGGGGGACGGGGAATCAGCCCCAGCATTTT
>-|-|TRBV30|TRBJ1-1
CAWSVQTTAVAFF
TGTGCCTGGAGTGTACAAACTACAGCCGTGGCTTTCTTT
>-|-|TRBV12-3/TRBV12-4|TRBJ2-3
CASSSRVSTDTQYF
TGTGCCAGCAGTTCGCGGGTCAGCACAGATACGCAGTATTTT
>few|TRBD2|TRBV7-9|TRBJ2-2
CASSLGTYRTSGKTGELFF
TGTGCCAGCAGCTTAGGAACTTACCGGACTAGCGGGAAGACCGGGGAGCTGTTTTTT
>few|-|TRBV27|TRBJ1-2
CASSETAGPNYGYTF
TGTGCCAGCAGCGAGACGGCAGGGCCGAACTATGGCTACACCTTC
>many|TRBD1|TRBV12-3/TRBV12-4|TRBJ2-3
CASNQGAGTDTQYF
TGTGCCAGCAACCAGGGGGCCGGCACAGATACGCAGTATTTT
>few|TRBD2|TRBV7-2|TRBJ2-1
CVSSWGLAGGAIEQFF
TGTGTCAGCAGCTGGGGACTAGCGGGAGGTGCGATTGAGCAGTTCTTC
>many|TRBD1|TRBV3-1|TRBJ2-7
CASSQDGTGGLYEQYF
TGTGCCAGCAGCCAAGACGGGACAGGGGGTCTCTACGAGCAGTACTTC
>-|TRBD2|TRBV12-3/TRBV12-4|TRBJ2-2
CASSLDGTSGRLDTGELFF
TGTGCCAGCAGTTTAGACGGGACTAGCGGGAGATTGGACACCGGGGAGCTGTTTTTT
>-|TRBD2|TRBV9|TRBJ2-1
CASSHGGTSGDNEQFF
TGTGCCAGCAGCCACGGGGGGACTAGCGGAGACAATGAGCAGTTCTTC
>many|TRBD2|TRBV30|TRBJ2-7
CAWRTSGRDEQYF
TGTGCCTGGCGGACTAGCGGGAGGGACGAGCAGTACTTC
>-|-|TRBV6-1|TRBJ2-4
CASSESRGAYARAKNIQYF
TGTGCCAGCAGTGAGTCCCGGGGGGCCTACGCCCGTGCCAAAAACATTCAGTACTTC
>-|TRBD1|TRBV7-9|TRBJ2-7
CASRRSGTGTYEQYF
TGTGCCAGCAGGCGTAGTGGGACAGGTACCTACGAGCAGTACTTC
>few|TRBD1|TRBV6-1|TRBJ2-6
CASTTAGTGTPGANVLTF
TGTGCCAGCACAACCGCCGGGACAGGGACCCCTGGGGCCAACGTCCTGACTTTC
>-|-|TRBV28|TRBJ1-2
CASSLPGGGLIYGYTF
TGTGCCAGCAGTCTCCCGGGGGGGGGACTAATTTATGGCTACACCTTC
>few|-|TRBV5-6|TRBJ2-3
CASSFFGPQGSTDTQYF
TGTGCCAGCAGTTTTTTCGGCCCACAGGGAAGCACAGATACGCAGTATTTT